This is a list of T cell receptor beta chains from one sample in a study of tumor and adjacent non-tumor tissue in lung cancer. TCRdb passed the multiplex PCR reads through MiXCR, listing each CDR3 protein once. The repertoire has 35,000 to 55,000 distinct CDR3 sequences, roughly two thirds of them found once; the top ten carry 15% to 20%. Sequencing was done on a sample of distant non-tumor lung tissue. The receptors here all came from a woman aged 35 to 49 with non-small cell lung cancer. The CDR3 runs from the conserved cysteine through the conserved F or W. D genes are given only for firm matches. Size is stated for part of the rows, as once, few or many counts, or as a class when the clone is expanded.

v_call	d_call	clone_size	j_call	cdr3_nt	cdr3_aa
TRBV6-5	.	.	TRBJ2-3	TGTGCCAGCAGATACTGGCGCACAAATACGCAGTATTTT	CASRYWRTNTQYF
TRBV28	.	many	TRBJ2-3	TGTGCCAGCAGTTTGGGAAGCACAGATACGCAGTATTTT	CASSLGSTDTQYF
TRBV7-9	.	many	TRBJ1-3	TGTGCCAGCAGCTTCCCGGGCGGGAGTTCTGGAAACACCATATATTTT	CASSFPGGSSGNTIYF
TRBV12-3/TRBV12-4	.	.	TRBJ2-7	TGTGCCAGCAGTTTAGAGCAGTCATCGCAAACCTCCTACGAGCAGCACTTC	CASSLEQSSQTSYEQHF
TRBV10-2	.	.	TRBJ2-7	TGCACCAGCAGTCCGTATTCCTACGAGCAGTACTTC	CTSSPYSYEQYF
TRBV6-2/TRBV6-3	.	many	TRBJ1-5	TGTGCCATCAAGGGTGTTTTGAATCAGCCCCAGCATTTT	CAIKGVLNQPQHF
TRBV30	.	few	TRBJ1-2	TGTGCCTGGAGTGTAGCGGGGAGTAACTATGGCTACACCTTC	CAWSVAGSNYGYTF
TRBV2	TRBD2	.	TRBJ2-7	TGTGCCAGCAGTGAAAGTCTAGCGGAAGCAGATTCTTACGAGCAGTACTTC	CASSESLAEADSYEQYF
TRBV9	.	few	TRBJ2-7	TGTGCTAGCAGCGTGGGACCTCCACCCGACGAGCAGTACTTC	CASSVGPPPDEQYF
TRBV29-1	TRBD2	.	TRBJ2-1	TGCAGCGCTAGATTAGCGGGTGGTGAGCAGTTCTTC	CSARLAGGEQFF
TRBV20-1	TRBD1	.	TRBJ1-2	TGCAGTGCCGATACCCATGGACAGGGAGGCAGCTACACCTTC	CSADTHGQGGSYTF
TRBV24-1	TRBD1	.	TRBJ2-1	TGTGCCACCCAGACAGGGGCGAACAATGAGCAGCCCTTC	CATQTGANNEQPF
TRBV6-5	TRBD2	many	TRBJ2-1	TGTGCCAGCAGTTACGGTGCGGGGGTAAATCAGTTCTTC	CASSYGAGVNQFF
TRBV6-4	TRBD2	.	TRBJ2-2	TGTGCCATCCCGGGACTAGCTATAACCGGGGAGACGTTTTTT	CAIPGLAITGETFF
TRBV5-5	.	.	TRBJ1-2	TGTGCCAGCAGCGCAACGATAGGGGGGGGTGGCTACACCTTT	CASSATIGGGGYTF
TRBV10-2	TRBD2	.	TRBJ2-2	TGCGCCGGCAGTTCAAGCGGGATCGGCACCCGGGAGCTGTTTTTT	CAGSSSGIGTRELFF